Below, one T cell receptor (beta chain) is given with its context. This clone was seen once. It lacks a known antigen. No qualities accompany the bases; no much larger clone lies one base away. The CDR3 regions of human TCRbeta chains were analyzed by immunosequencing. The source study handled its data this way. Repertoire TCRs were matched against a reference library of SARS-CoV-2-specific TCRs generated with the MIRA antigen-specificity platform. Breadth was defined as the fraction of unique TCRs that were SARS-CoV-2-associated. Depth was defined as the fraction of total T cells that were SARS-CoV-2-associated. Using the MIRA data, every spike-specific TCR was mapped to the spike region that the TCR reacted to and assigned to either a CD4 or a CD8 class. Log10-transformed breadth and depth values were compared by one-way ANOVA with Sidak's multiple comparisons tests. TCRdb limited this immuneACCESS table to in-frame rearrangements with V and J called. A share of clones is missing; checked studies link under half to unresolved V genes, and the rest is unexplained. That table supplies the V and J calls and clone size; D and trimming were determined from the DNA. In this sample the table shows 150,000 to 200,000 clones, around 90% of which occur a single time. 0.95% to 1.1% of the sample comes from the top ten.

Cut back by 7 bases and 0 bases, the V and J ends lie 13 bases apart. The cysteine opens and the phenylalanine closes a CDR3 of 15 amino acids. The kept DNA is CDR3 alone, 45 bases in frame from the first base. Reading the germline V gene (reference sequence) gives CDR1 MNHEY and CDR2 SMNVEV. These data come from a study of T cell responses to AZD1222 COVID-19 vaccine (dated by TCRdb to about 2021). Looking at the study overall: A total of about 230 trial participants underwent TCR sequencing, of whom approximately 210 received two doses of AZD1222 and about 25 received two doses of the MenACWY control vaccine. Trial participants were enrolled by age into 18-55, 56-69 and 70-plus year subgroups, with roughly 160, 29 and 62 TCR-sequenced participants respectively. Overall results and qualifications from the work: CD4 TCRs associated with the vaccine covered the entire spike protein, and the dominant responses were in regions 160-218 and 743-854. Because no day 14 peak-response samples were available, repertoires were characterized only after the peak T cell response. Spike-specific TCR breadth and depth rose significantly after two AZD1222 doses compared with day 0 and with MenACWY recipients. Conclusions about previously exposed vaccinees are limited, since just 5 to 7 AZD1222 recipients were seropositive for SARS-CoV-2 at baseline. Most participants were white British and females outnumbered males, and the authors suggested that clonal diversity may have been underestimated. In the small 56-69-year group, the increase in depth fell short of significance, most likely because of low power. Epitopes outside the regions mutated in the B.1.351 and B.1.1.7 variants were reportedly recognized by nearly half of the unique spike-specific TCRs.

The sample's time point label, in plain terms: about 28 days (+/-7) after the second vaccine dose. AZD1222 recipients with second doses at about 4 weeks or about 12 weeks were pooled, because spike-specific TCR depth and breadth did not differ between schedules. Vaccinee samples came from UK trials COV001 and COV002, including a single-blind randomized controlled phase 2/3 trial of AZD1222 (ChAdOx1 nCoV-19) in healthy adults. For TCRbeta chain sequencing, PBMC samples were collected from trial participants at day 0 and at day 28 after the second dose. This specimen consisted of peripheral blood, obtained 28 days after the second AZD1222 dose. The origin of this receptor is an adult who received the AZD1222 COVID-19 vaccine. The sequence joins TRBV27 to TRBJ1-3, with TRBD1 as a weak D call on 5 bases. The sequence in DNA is TGTGCCAGCACCTCCGACAGTTACTCTGGAAACACCATATATTTT. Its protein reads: CASTSDSYSGNTIYF.